Given below is one TCR beta chain in context. This clone was picked up one time. No cognate antigen has been identified for it. No per-base quality is available; no much larger clone lies one base away. Using the immunoSEQ hsTCRbeta Kit, TCR beta CDR3 regions were sequenced from DNA. Per the authors' processing: TCR sequencing data were analysed with the ImmunoSEQ Analyzer. T cell clonality was calculated on productive rearrangements as 1 minus Pielou's evenness. T cell diversity was measured with the inverse Simpson index on productive templates. T cell density was defined as TCR beta template counts normalized to usable DNA, with usable DNA estimated by amplifying and sequencing housekeeping genes. Two-sided Kruskal-Wallis tests were used to compare TCR metrics across histologic stages. TCRdb stores this immuneACCESS table with in-frame sequences only. Part of the clones is absent; in the studies checked, under half of the shortfall reflects unresolved V genes, and no reason is known for the rest. V and J calls and clone size are copied from that table; D and trimming were computed from the DNA. The sample table records 4,000 to 5,000 clones; 75% to 85% of these occur just once. The ten largest clones capture over 13% of the sample.

This sample stems from a study of immune evolution from preneoplasia to lung adenocarcinoma (dated by TCRdb to about 2021). With respect to the entire study: The study profiled immune contexture across lung adenocarcinoma precursors and invasive adenocarcinoma using immune gene expression, TCR sequencing and multiplex immunofluorescence. TCR sequencing data came from approximately 49 patients. According to the study, roughly 100 samples went through TCR sequencing. In total, the cohort included roughly 49 patients with pulmonary nodules, all of whom underwent surgical resection. Resected precursor lesions (AAH, AIS, MIA) and invasive adenocarcinomas were compared with paired morphologically normal lung tissue. The immune data were combined with whole exome sequencing and methylation data from the same cohort of nodules. Class I HLA alleles were inferred from exome data with POLYSOLVER, and allele-specific HLA loss was detected with LOHHLA. Sample size was determined by specimen availability and not by a prior power calculation.

Overall study results and their limits: Clonality was highest in normal lung, while later-stage lesions appeared to have lower clonality but higher T cell density and diversity. The findings rested on association rather than direct causation, and larger cohorts with long-term follow-up and longitudinal biopsies were considered necessary. Normal lung had the highest top T cell clone frequencies, and these frequencies appeared to fall progressively from AAH through AIS, MIA and invasive adenocarcinoma. Because every patient came from Japan and China, how well the results apply to Western populations was uncertain.

Patients underwent resection in Japan or China between the mid-2010s and the late 2010s. The histologic diagnosis of each case was independently confirmed on H&E slides by two lung cancer pathologists. DNA was isolated from FFPE tissue using the AllPrep DNA/RNA FFPE Kit. The CDR3 runs 13 amino acids, cysteine and phenylalanine included. CDR3 DNA is the only sequence kept; it has 39 bases, read in frame from the first base. Reading the germline V gene (reference sequence) gives CDR1 LNHDA and CDR2 SQIVND. The junction carries 5 bases between V and J, which are trimmed by 5 bases and 0 bases respectively.

The chain employs TRBV19 and TRBJ1-5, with the D gene uncertain. The sample was FFPE adjacent normal lung tissue. This clonotype was sampled from an older donor with lung adenocarcinoma. The DNA sequence is TGTGCCAGTAGTTTAAATAGCAATCAGCCCCAGCATTTT. This gives the protein CASSLNSNQPQHF.